The present entry profiles one TCR beta chain with its context. The data belong to a study of blood T cell repertoires in COVID-19. The germline V and J ends were trimmed by 2 bases and 4 bases, with 11 bases remaining between them. The CDR3 runs to 15 residues. The germline CDR1 and CDR2 sequences are LGHDT and YNNKEL (reference sequence). TCRdb keeps only in-frame clones here, not all; method: immunoSEQ multiplex PCR. The data show 160,000 or so clones, around 84% seen once. Sequencing was performed on PBMCs or T cells enriched from blood (not recorded which). The TCR comes from a woman between 50 and 59 years old who had recovered from COVID-19. This rearrangement joins TRBV3-1 (or the pseudogene TRBV3-2) to TRBJ2-2; D uncertain. This CDR3 reads CASSQFFGGTGELFF. As DNA, the CDR3 is TGTGCCAGCAGCCAATTTTTCGGCGGCACCGGGGAGCTGTTTTTT.